This passage covers 17 T cell receptor beta chains from one sample sequenced in a study of naive and memory T cell subsets. Study-level points and caveats: Possibly reflecting memory cells re-expressing CD45RA, a few larger clonotypes occurred in naive repertoires, especially CD8.

The beta constant-region primer was an equimolar mix of two oligonucleotides covering TRBC1 and TRBC2. Four rounds of PCR amplified the ligated cDNA using nested alpha and beta constant-region primers plus SP2. TCRdb analysed the UMI-ligation and nested PCR reads with MiXCR anew, one entry per CDR3 protein. The data contain over 110,000 distinct CDR3 sequences, about a fifth of them seen just once; the ten biggest clones take up approximately 0.58%. Antigen specificity for these receptors is unknown. The source material was naive CD8+ T cells from blood. The receptor set was obtained from a human donor in good health.

This chain uses TRBV28 with TRBJ2-7; D is unresolved. The germline V gene encodes CDR1 MDHEN and CDR2 SYDVKM. Trimming took 3 bases from V and 0 from J, leaving 12 bases between them. The CDR3 contains 15 residues. CDR3 in amino acids: CASSFGLTSSYEQYF. In DNA form, the CDR3 reads TGTGCCAGCAGTTTTGGTCTGACGAGCTCCTACGAGCAGTACTTC. Looking up the rest from reference TRBV28 and TRBJ2-7 gives the full variable domain: DVKVTQSSRYLVKRTGEKVFLECVQDMDHENMFWYRQDPGLGLRLIYFSYDVKMKEKGDIPEGYSVSREKKERFSLILESASTNQTSMYLCASSFGLTSSYEQYFGPGTRLTVT.

This chain connects TRBV28 to TRBJ2-1; perhaps TRBD2 as D (5 bases). Germline V gene lookup returns CDR1 MDHEN and CDR2 SYDVKM. V lost 1 base and J 1 base, leaving 14 bases between the germline ends. The CDR3 is 17 residues long. The CDR3 DNA sequence: TGTGCCAGCAGTTTATCCCTATCGAGGGTTTCCTACAATGAGCAGTTCTTC. Translation: CASSLSLSRVSYNEQFF.

This chain connects TRBV10-1 to TRBJ2-7; unclear D gene. Trimming removed 2 bases from V and 3 bases from J, with 14 bases in between. The CDR3 has 15 residues. From germline, CDR1 is WNHNN and CDR2 SYGVQD (reference sequence). The CDR3 protein is CASSENEGHFYEQYF. The CDR3 DNA reads as TGCGCCAGCAGTGAGAATGAAGGGCACTTCTACGAGCAGTACTTC.

This clonotype was detected only a few times. The genes are TRBV15 and TRBJ1-4; D perhaps matches TRBD1 (6 bases). Germline values: CDR1 LNHNV, CDR2 YYDKDF (reference sequence). This CDR3 region has 14 residues. The V end lost 5 bases, the J end lost 5 bases, and 12 bases lay between the germline ends. The CDR3 DNA sequence: TGTGCCACCAGCGACGGGACAAGCAATGAAAAACTGTTTTTT. It translates to CATSDGTSNEKLFF.

This clonotype was picked up a small number of times. The chain is built from TRBV12-3 or TRBV12-4 and TRBJ2-3; 7 nucleotides match TRBD2. The V and J ends lost 3 bases and 0 bases, in that order; junction bases with no gene match: 6. This CDR3 is built from 16 residues. CDR3 DNA sequence: TGTGCCAGCAGTTTCGGGACTATATCTAGCACAGATACGCAGTATTTT. Protein: CASSFGTISSTDTQYF.

A few counts support this clonotype. The chain combines TRBV12-3 or TRBV12-4 with TRBJ2-7; D is perhaps TRBD1 (5 bases). The V and J ends lost 4 bases and 9 bases respectively, with 10 bases between them. This CDR3 spans 11 amino acids. CDR3 DNA sequence: TGTGCCAGCAGTTATGCAGGGATGCAGTACTTC. Its protein is CASSYAGMQYF.

The genes are TRBV25-1 and TRBJ2-2; D unclear. Trimming pared 2 bases from V and 0 bases from J, leaving 1 base between. Per germline, CDR1 MGHDK and CDR2 SYGVNS. CDR3 length: 13 amino acids. The DNA of the CDR3 is TGTGCCAGCAGTGAACCGAACACCGGGGAGCTGTTTTTT. Protein: CASSEPNTGELFF.

In its sample, this clonotype was seen a few times. The V and J genes are TRBV6-5 and TRBJ2-3, with TRBD1 as a possible D gene (5 bases). The CDR3 loop spans 12 amino acids. V dropped 2 bases and J dropped 11 bases, with 11 bases sitting between them. Looked up from germline, CDR1 is MNHEY and CDR2 is SVGAGI. CDR3 amino acids: CASSYRQGRQYF. The CDR3 DNA reads TGTGCCAGCAGTTACCGGCAGGGAAGGCAGTATTTT.

The rearrangement links TRBV27 to TRBJ2-7, with 8 bases identical to TRBD1. Germline lookup yields CDR1 MNHEY and CDR2 SMNVEV (reference sequence). V shed 5 bases, J shed 7 bases, and the junction held 10 bases outside the gene matches. This CDR3 comprises 14 residues. As DNA, the CDR3 is TGTGCCAGCAGTCTCGGACAGGGACCTCGTGAGCAGTACTTC. The encoded protein is CASSLGQGPREQYF.

The sample holds a few counts of this clonotype. This chain joins TRBV29-1 and TRBJ1-2; D unresolved. The germline V and J ends were trimmed by 4 bases and 3 bases, with 15 bases remaining between them. The germline gives CDR1 SQVTM, CDR2 ANQGSEA. The CDR3 spans 14 residues. The chain's CDR3 is CSVVMLGSDYGYTF. DNA for the CDR3: TGCAGCGTTGTTATGTTAGGGTCGGACTATGGCTACACCTTC.

In this sample, this clonotype turned up a few times. The J gene is TRBJ1-2, the V gene TRBV29-1; D gene unclear. Trimming took off 2 bases at V and 1 base at J, with 8 bases between the two ends. CDR1 SQVTM and CDR2 ANQGSEA come from the germline V gene. This CDR3 is built from 13 residues. The CDR3 DNA is TGCAGCGTTGAACCTGAAAATAACTATGGCTACACCTTC. The encoded protein is CSVEPENNYGYTF.

This clonotype was observed a handful of times. This sequence joins TRBV29-1 and TRBJ1-1, with unresolved D. V was trimmed by 3 bases and J by 5 bases, leaving 16 bases between them. CDR1 SQVTM and CDR2 ANQGSEA come from the germline V gene. The CDR3 is 14 residues long. The chain's CDR3 is CSVEAGYAGTEAFF. The CDR3 nucleotides read TGCAGCGTTGAGGCCGGGTACGCAGGAACTGAAGCTTTCTTT. Drawing the rest from reference TRBV29-1 and TRBJ1-1, the complete variable domain is SAVISQKPSRDICQRGTSLTIQCQVDSQVTMMFWYRQQPGQSLTLIATANQGSEATYESGFVIDKFPISRPNLTFSTLTVSNMSPEDSSIYLCSVEAGYAGTEAFFGQGTRLTVV.

The gene calls are TRBV3-1 and TRBJ2-7; maybe TRBD2 (6 bases). CDR1 is LGHDT and CDR2 is YNNKEL in the germline V gene (reference sequence). This CDR3 has 15 amino acids. Trimming took 0 bases from V and 3 from J, leaving 12 bases between them. For the CDR3, the DNA is TGTGCCAGCAGCCAAGACGGGGGTGGTATCTACGAGCAGTACTTC. Residues: CASSQDGGGIYEQYF.

This clonotype occurred a few times. The chain has TRBV4-1 and TRBJ2-5; perhaps TRBD1 as D (5 bases). The CDR3 has 14 amino acids. Trimming took 1 base from V and 5 from J, leaving 11 bases between them. From germline, CDR1 is MGHRA and CDR2 YSYEKL. CDR3 sequence (DNA): TGCGCCAGCAGCCAAGCTTCAGGGTTGGAGACCCAGTACTTC. Its protein is CASSQASGLETQYF.

The gene calls are TRBV4-3 and TRBJ2-5, with D hard to call. The CDR3 spans 15 residues. Deletions cut 4 bases from V and 1 base from J, with 13 bases between. Germline CDR1 and CDR2: LGHNA and YSLEER. CDR3 region: CASSRVLVGQETQYF. The DNA of the CDR3 is TGCGCCAGCAGCCGAGTCCTAGTAGGCCAAGAGACCCAGTACTTC.

The rearrangement links TRBV4-1 to TRBJ1-2; TRBD1 is a possible D gene (5 bases). CDR1 is MGHRA and CDR2 is YSYEKL in the germline V gene. The germline V and J ends were trimmed by 0 bases and 7 bases, with 15 bases remaining between them. The CDR3 extends over 15 amino acids. The CDR3 protein is CASSQDRIAGSGYTF. The CDR3 nucleotides read TGCGCCAGCAGCCAAGATCGGATTGCAGGGTCTGGCTACACCTTC.

The chain has TRBV7-2 and TRBJ2-7; maybe TRBD1 (5 bases). Deletions cut 7 bases from V and 3 bases from J, with 7 bases between. The germline gives CDR1 SGHTA, CDR2 FQGNSA. The CDR3 is 11 residues long. For the CDR3, the DNA is TGTGCCAGCACGCAGGGCTACGAGCAGTACTTC. This translates into CASTQGYEQYF.